Included here is one T cell receptor beta chain sequence, with context. It lacks a known antigen. Base-call qualities are not available, and no considerably larger clone is one nucleotide away. The time point label corresponds to: about 28 days (+/-7) after the second vaccine dose. AZD1222 recipients whose second dose came at about 4 weeks and those whose second dose came at about 12 weeks were combined into one group, since spike-specific TCR depth and breadth did not differ between the two schedules. Vaccinee samples came from UK trials COV001 and COV002, including a single-blind randomized controlled phase 2/3 trial of AZD1222 (ChAdOx1 nCoV-19) in healthy adults. For TCRbeta chain sequencing, PBMC samples were collected from trial participants at day 0 and at day 28 after the second dose. This entry comes from a study of T cell responses to AZD1222 COVID-19 vaccine (dated by TCRdb to the early 2020s). Regarding the study in general: TCR sequencing covered over 230 trial participants: about 210 given two doses of AZD1222 and 26 given two doses of MenACWY control vaccine. Trial participants were enrolled by age into subgroups of 18-55, 56-69 and 70-plus years, and 148, 28 and 57 TCR-sequenced participants, respectively, were included in these subgroups. The paper as a whole reports these results and caveats: Conclusions about previously exposed vaccinees were limited because only six AZD1222 recipients were SARS-CoV-2 seropositive at baseline. In the small 56-69-year group, the increase in depth fell short of significance, most likely because of low power. Participants were mostly white British, with more females than males. The authors suggested clonal diversity may have been underestimated. A significant rise in spike-specific TCR breadth and depth was observed after two AZD1222 doses relative to day 0 and relative to MenACWY recipients. Reportedly, close to half of the unique spike-specific TCRs recognized epitopes lying outside the regions that are mutated in the B.1.351 and B.1.1.7 variants. CD4 TCRs associated with the vaccine covered the entire spike protein, and the dominant responses were in regions 160-218 and 743-854. Because no day 14 peak-response samples were available, repertoires were characterized only after the peak T cell response.

The CDR3 regions of human TCRbeta chains were analyzed by immunosequencing. In the source study's methods: TCRs in the repertoires were matched against a reference library of SARS-CoV-2-specific TCRs that had been generated with the MIRA antigen-specificity platform. Breadth meant the fraction of unique TCRs that were SARS-CoV-2-associated, whereas depth meant the fraction of total T cells that were SARS-CoV-2-associated. Each spike-specific TCR was assigned to its reactive spike region and to a CD4 or CD8 class using the MIRA data. Log10-transformed breadth and depth values were compared by one-way ANOVA with Sidak's multiple comparisons tests. In its TCRdb copy, this immuneACCESS table keeps in-frame sequences only and misses some clones. Where compared with another copy, unresolved V genes explain less than half of these, and the others have no known cause. That table is the source of V, J and clone size, and D and trimming were worked out from the DNA. The sample table shows fewer than 130,000 clones, and over 90% are seen once. Together, the top ten hold around 3% of the sample.

Cut back by 3 bases and 2 bases, the V and J ends lie 11 bases apart. CDR1 and CDR2, looked up from the germline V gene (reference sequence), are LNHDA and SQIVND. Counted from cysteine to phenylalanine, this CDR3 has 15 amino acids. Solely the CDR3 DNA is kept, with 45 bases framed from the first base. The chain was built from TRBV19 and TRBJ2-1; the D assignment is uncertain and may be TRBD1 or TRBD2, with 5 bases supporting each. The sequencing used peripheral blood, collected 28 days after the second AZD1222 dose. This clonotype originated in an adult who received the AZD1222 COVID-19 vaccine. The DNA reads as follows: TGTGCCAGTAGTATGGGACCGCGACCCTACAATGAGCAGTTCTTC. Its translation reads: CASSMGPRPYNEQFF.